This T cell receptor (beta chain) was recorded in a study of cytomegalovirus exposure and HLA in healthy donors. Study-level findings and limits: Later, an analysis found that common viral pathogens appeared to be linked with several of the most significant clusters. Researchers catalogued about 160 TCR beta chains as cytomegalovirus-associated. TRBV6-2, TRBV6-3 and some other V segments were unresolvable in 87-base-pair reads. Reports showed the classifier diagnosing cytomegalovirus status with high specificity and sensitivity.

Turning to this clone: Its antigen is unknown.

In the PCR, 60 Vbeta and 13 Jbeta primers were used. The data were produced by immunoSEQ multiplex PCR, yet TCRdb's version contains in-frame clones alone and is incomplete. This table holds about 150,000 clones, roughly 77% found once. Per germline, CDR1 SGHTA and CDR2 FQGTGA. V lost 3 bases to trimming and J lost 5 bases; unmatched junction nucleotides: 5. This CDR3 is 15 amino acids long. This TCR was sampled from a human donor in good health. Sequencing input: PBMCs. The chain uses TRBV7-3 and TRBJ2-1, with 9 bases that match TRBD2. This chain's CDR3 is CASSLGPSGDNEQFF. CDR3 nucleotides: TGTGCCAGCAGCTTGGGGCCTAGCGGGGACAATGAGCAGTTCTTC.